The subject of this entry is one T cell receptor beta chain. Its antigen is unknown. Thyroid surgery had not been preceded by any treatment in any patient. The source of the sample is a study of metastatic and nonmetastatic thyroid tumors. Whole-study context: Repertoire data that came from the blood and tumor or nodule tissue of malignant and benign thyroid patients were compared. Study-wide points: TCR beta diversity was reportedly significantly higher in malignant thyroid tumors than benign nodules, in blood and tumor.

In the authors' methods: The study's classifier, a distant-metastasis tool for papillary thyroid cancer, was built using CDR3 differences across clinicopathological groups. TCRdb reprocessed the PCR reads via MiXCR. Here the V and J calls rest on TCRdb's processing, not on the authors' analysis. Of some 26,000 clones in the sample, around 4% were seen once. The CDR3 is made up of 13 amino acids. The J segment lost 6 bases and the V segment lost 5 bases, leaving 4 bases of the junction unmatched. Germline assignment: CDR1 MNHEY and CDR2 SMNVEV (reference sequence). This receptor was identified in a male donor with papillary thyroid cancer or a benign thyroid nodule (not recorded which). Some clones in this sample may be carry-over from other donors' samples. Sequenced sample: blood. V is TRBV27 and J is TRBJ2-1, with 7 nucleotides matching TRBD1. In DNA form, the CDR3 reads TGTGCCAGCAGTACCACAGGGGTCAATGAGCAGTTCTTC. This sequence encodes CASSTTGVNEQFF.